This T cell receptor (beta chain) is drawn from a study of blood T cell repertoires in COVID-19. Study overall: The origin of the acute and convalescent COVID-19 samples was the United States, Italy and Spain. PBMCs, B-cell-depleted T cells, or T cells were the source of the cDNA or gDNA that made up the material.

Germline loops: CDR1 MNHEY, CDR2 SVGEGT. Trimming pared 6 bases from V and 7 bases from J, leaving 12 bases between. This CDR3 contains 13 residues. Original handling: Cell counts per sample came from amplifying reference gene primers. The assay was immunoSEQ multiplex PCR, and TCRdb's table has in-frame clones only and misses some. From that table come the V and J calls and clone size; the DNA was used to work out D and trimming. The sample carries about 180,000 clones, 70% to 90% recorded once. In this sample, this clone turned up once. The receptor was derived from a man between 65 and 85 years old with active or convalescent COVID-19. The chain combines TRBV6-2 or TRBV6-3 with TRBJ2-2; a weak D match, TRBD1 (6 bases). The sequenced sample consisted of peripheral blood. The CDR3 DNA reads as TGTGCCAGCAGCCCCCAGGGGATCGGGGAGCTGTTTTTT. As protein: CASSPQGIGELFF.